This TCR beta chain stems from a study of identical twins. Study outcomes and limitations: Out-of-frame alpha sequences shared by twins were enriched for low generation probability. Analyses of zero insertions could, in part, be confounded by invariant MAIT and iNKT cells. Conclusions were drawn cross-sectionally by statistical analysis, without following the same donors. Memory repertoires lacked the insertion deficit that abundant cord blood beta clonotypes showed.

The sample holds many counts of this clonotype. What it binds is not known. The CDR3 is 16 residues long. Trimming took off 1 base at V and 2 bases at J, with 13 bases between the two ends. The germline V gene has CDR1 LGHNA and CDR2 YNFKEQ. TCRdb itself ran the 5' RACE reads through MiXCR, one entry per CDR3 protein. The profile shows some 710,000 distinct CDR3 sequences, around 5.7% of them singletons. The clonotype comes from a man aged 18-30 years in good health. Sequencing was done on a sample of naive T cells sorted from blood. The genes are TRBV4-2 and TRBJ2-3; D may be TRBD2 (6 bases). The CDR3 region is CASSQGSGTLTDTQYF. The DNA for the CDR3 is TGTGCCAGCAGCCAAGGTTCCGGGACTCTCACAGATACGCAGTATTTT.